These 29 T cell receptor beta chains share one sample of origin, sequenced in a study of CD8+ T cells in alopecia areata. cDNA reverse transcribed from extracted RNA served as the sequencing template. The data were produced by immunoSEQ multiplex PCR, yet TCRdb's version contains in-frame clones alone and is incomplete. In the table there are roughly 150,000 clones, over 45% of which are singletons. The sample comprised CD4+ T cells sorted from blood. These receptors all come from a human donor with alopecia areata.

This clone was observed a few times. The sample carries other DNA sequences with the same CDR3. The chain combines TRBV5-1 with TRBJ2-2; maybe TRBD2 (6 bases). Germline-derived CDR1 and CDR2 are SGHRS and YFSETQ. V was cut by 1 base and J by 2 bases, with 6 bases left in between. CDR3 size: 14 residues. This CDR3 is CASSLTSNTGELFF. CDR3 sequence (DNA): TGCGCCAGCAGCTTGACTAGCAACACCGGGGAGCTGTTTTTT.

The gene calls are TRBV5-1 and TRBJ2-7; 11 nucleotides line up with TRBD2. Germline CDR1 reads SGHRS; CDR2 reads YFSETQ. V lost 0 bases to trimming and J lost 8 bases; unmatched junction nucleotides: 7. The CDR3 contains 15 residues. In nucleotides, the CDR3 is TGCGCCAGCAGCTTGGCTCCAACTAGCGGGAGCCAGCAGTACTTC. Translation: CASSLAPTSGSQQYF.

The chain joins TRBV27 to TRBJ2-7, with D unresolved. CDR3 length equals 14 residues. Germline assignment: CDR1 MNHEY and CDR2 SMNVEV (reference sequence). Deletions cut 0 bases from V and 4 bases from J, with 10 bases between. CDR3 DNA: TGTGCCAGCAGTTTATCGACGAGAGTGTACGAGCAGTACTTC. This codes for CASSLSTRVYEQYF.

This chain connects TRBV7-9 to TRBJ1-2, with D possibly being TRBD1 (6 bases). The germline V gene encodes CDR1 SEHNR and CDR2 FQNEAQ (reference sequence). Trimming removed 3 bases from V and 8 bases from J, with 13 bases in between. CDR3 size: 13 residues. CDR3 amino acids: CASSLWTEGGYTF. The DNA of the CDR3 is TGTGCCAGCAGCTTGTGGACAGAGGGCGGCTACACCTTC.

This clone was seen only a few times. The genes are TRBV5-1 and TRBJ2-5; D is uncertain. This CDR3 has 13 residues. In germline, CDR1 is SGHRS, CDR2 YFSETQ. V was pared by 4 bases and J by 0 bases, with 7 bases between. CDR3 sequence reads: CASSIGNQETQYF. CDR3 nucleotide sequence: TGCGCCAGCAGCATCGGCAACCAAGAGACCCAGTACTTC.

A word on this clone: The sample carries other DNA sequences with the same CDR3. The chain couples TRBV5-6 to TRBJ2-7; D is undetermined. Germline values: CDR1 SGHDT, CDR2 YYEEEE. This CDR3 region has 11 residues. With 0 bases removed from V and 3 bases from J, the gap between germline ends came to 1 base. The DNA of the CDR3 is TGTGCCAGCAGCTTGGGCTACGAGCAGTACTTC. Translating gives CASSLGYEQYF.

The rearrangement uses TRBV7-2 and TRBJ2-7; 7 positions match TRBD1. CDR3 length: 13 amino acids. CDR1 is SGHTA and CDR2 is FQGNSA in the germline V gene. With 8 bases clipped from V and 4 bases from J, the junction kept 8 bases outside the gene matches. Here the CDR3 DNA reads TGTGCCAGCCGACGGGACAGCCCTTACGAGCAGTACTTC. Its protein product is CASRRDSPYEQYF.

The rearrangement uses TRBV30 and TRBJ1-5; D call uncertain. Germline assignment: CDR1 GTSNPN and CDR2 SVGIG (reference sequence). V was pared by 4 bases and J by 3 bases, with 10 bases between. The CDR3 runs 13 residues. For the CDR3, the DNA is TGTGCCTGGAACGACGGAATCAATCAGCCCCAGCATTTT. As protein: CAWNDGINQPQHF.

The chain couples TRBV5-1 to TRBJ2-1; D gene unclear. This CDR3 has 11 residues. The germline V gene has CDR1 SGHRS and CDR2 YFSETQ. Trimming pared 2 bases from V and 10 bases from J, leaving 7 bases between. The CDR3 is CASSFRQEQFF. Written as DNA, the CDR3 is TGCGCCAGCAGCTTTCGGCAGGAGCAGTTCTTC. The full variable domain, completed using reference TRBV5-1 and TRBJ2-1, is KAGVTQTPRYLIKTRGQQVTLSCSPISGHRSVSWYQQTPGQGLQFLFEYFSETQRNKGNFPGRFSGRQFSNSRSEMNVSTLELGDSALYLCASSFRQEQFFGPGTRLTVL.

The J gene is TRBJ2-1, the V gene TRBV5-1; D is perhaps TRBD2 (6 bases). V shed 4 bases and J shed 0 bases, with 11 bases lying between them. CDR3 length equals 15 residues. Per the germline V gene, CDR1 is SGHRS and CDR2 is YFSETQ. The CDR3 loop is CASSGRGNSYNEQFF. CDR3 in DNA: TGCGCCAGCAGCGGACGCGGGAACTCCTACAATGAGCAGTTCTTC.

The chain carries TRBV6-5 and TRBJ2-7; D is possibly TRBD1 (5 bases). The V gene's germline CDR1 is MNHEY and CDR2 SVGAGI. The CDR3 is 13 residues long. Trimming took 8 bases from V and 1 from J, leaving 12 bases between them. In nucleotides, the CDR3 is TGTGCCAGCGCCCAGGGCCCGTCCTACGAGCAGTACTTC. It specifies CASAQGPSYEQYF.

The chain has TRBV28 and TRBJ2-2; D is ambiguous. V lost 6 bases and J 7 bases, leaving 15 bases between the germline ends. The CDR3 sequence is 14 residues long. CDR1 and CDR2 (germline): MDHEN, SYDVKM. For the CDR3, the DNA is TGTGCCAGCAGGCTGCCGGACCCTCGCGGGGAGCTGTTTTTT. Protein sequence: CASRLPDPRGELFF.

This clone was seen a handful of times. The chain couples TRBV29-1 to TRBJ1-2; maybe TRBD1 (5 bases). Germline lookup yields CDR1 SQVTM and CDR2 ANQGSEA. V was trimmed by 7 bases and J by 6 bases, leaving 12 bases between them. This CDR3 region has 11 residues. Written as DNA, the CDR3 is TGCAGCGCCCAGGGTTCGGATGGCTACACCTTC. It specifies CSAQGSDGYTF.

The chain couples TRBV7-3 to TRBJ2-2, with D tentatively TRBD1 (6 bases). This CDR3 comprises 15 residues. The ends were cut back, 2 bases at V and 0 bases at J, with 7 bases in the middle. Germline CDR1 and CDR2: SGHTA and FQGTGA. CDR3: CASSLDRTNTGELFF. The CDR3 nucleotides are TGTGCCAGCAGCTTAGACAGGACGAACACCGGGGAGCTGTTTTTT.

In DNA form, the CDR3 reads TGTGCCAGCTCACCGGTCTCTAACCACGAGCAGTACTTC. Encoded protein: CASSPVSNHEQYF. The V call is TRBV18, the J call TRBJ2-7, with D uncertain. The V gene lost 3 bases and the J gene lost 5 bases, with 11 bases spanning the gap. The CDR3 is made up of 13 amino acids. Germline V gene data show CDR1 as KGHSH and CDR2 as LQKENI.

The J gene is TRBJ2-7, the V gene TRBV2; D not resolved. Germline assignment: CDR1 SNHLY and CDR2 FYNNEI. The CDR3 contains 13 residues. Trimming left V 4 bases short and J 6 bases short, with 13 bases between. For the CDR3, the DNA is TGTGCCAGCAGTGCAGGATCAGAATTCGAGCAGTACTTC. Its protein product is CASSAGSEFEQYF.

The chain uses TRBV28 and TRBJ2-1, with a weak D call TRBD2 (5 bases). This CDR3 has 16 residues. The germline V gene encodes CDR1 MDHEN and CDR2 SYDVKM. The V and J ends lost 8 bases and 8 bases respectively, with 25 bases between them. CDR3 residues: CASFSPLKTTADEQFF. CDR3 sequence (DNA): TGTGCCAGCTTTTCCCCATTAAAGACTACGGCCGATGAGCAGTTCTTC.

This clone has a handful of counts. V gene TRBV29-1 combines with J gene TRBJ1-1; possibly TRBD1 for D (5 bases). V was clipped by 7 bases and J by 1 base, with 16 bases between them. Germline-derived CDR1 and CDR2 are SQVTM and ANQGSEA. The CDR3 totals 14 residues. The CDR3 protein is CSANRGPGNTEAFF. CDR3 bases: TGCAGCGCAAACCGGGGACCTGGGAACACTGAAGCTTTCTTT.

This chain connects TRBV28 to TRBJ2-7; the match to TRBD1 covers 8 bases. The V gene end was trimmed by 2 bases and the J gene end by 6 bases; junction bases not matched to a gene: 6. This CDR3 has 14 amino acids. Germline CDR1 and CDR2: MDHEN and SYDVKM. In DNA, the CDR3 is TGTGCCAGCAGTTTACGACAGGGGACGGCCGAGCAGTACTTC. This gives the protein CASSLRQGTAEQYF. Together with reference TRBV28 and TRBJ2-7, the CDR3 gives the full variable domain: DVKVTQSSRYLVKRTGEKVFLECVQDMDHENMFWYRQDPGLGLRLIYFSYDVKMKEKGDIPEGYSVSREKKERFSLILESASTNQTSMYLCASSLRQGTAEQYFGPGTRLTVT.

This clone has only a few counts. This chain links TRBV5-1 with TRBJ2-7; 7 bases are shared with TRBD2. Germline V lookup: CDR1 SGHRS, CDR2 YFSETQ. With 1 base clipped from V and 4 bases from J, the junction kept 11 bases outside the gene matches. The CDR3 totals 16 residues. CDR3 DNA: TGCGCCAGCAGCTTGTACCAAGCGGGGCCTCTATACGAGCAGTACTTC. As protein: CASSLYQAGPLYEQYF.

The chain joins TRBV30 to TRBJ2-3, with D uncertain. The germline V and J ends were trimmed by 5 bases and 4 bases, with 10 bases remaining between them. Germline loops: CDR1 GTSNPN, CDR2 SVGIG (reference sequence). CDR3 length: 12 amino acids. CDR3 DNA sequence: TGTGCCTGGGGGGTATCCCCAGATACGCAGTATTTT. Translating gives CAWGVSPDTQYF.

There are a few counts of this clone. The rearrangement uses TRBV15 and TRBJ2-3; tentatively, D is TRBD2 (6 bases). The germline V gene has CDR1 LNHNV and CDR2 YYDKDF (reference sequence). Between the trimmed V and J ends, which lost 3 bases and 5 bases, there was a span of 12 bases. The CDR3 loop spans 14 amino acids. This CDR3 reads CATSSPGELDTQYF. In DNA, the CDR3 is TGTGCCACCAGCAGTCCGGGAGAGCTAGATACGCAGTATTTT.

In this sample, this clone turned up a few times. The chain combines TRBV18 with TRBJ2-7, with 8 bases aligning to TRBD2. The CDR3 contains 15 residues. After removal of 2 bases from V and 5 bases from J, the junction contained 8 bases not matched to a gene. The germline CDR1 and CDR2 sequences are KGHSH and LQKENI. CDR3 nucleotide sequence: TGTGCCAGCTCACCAGACGGACTAGCTAATGACGAGCAGTACTTC. Residues: CASSPDGLANDEQYF.

V and J are TRBV13 and TRBJ2-7, with no clear D. The V and J ends lost 7 bases and 5 bases respectively, with 15 bases between them. This CDR3 has 13 residues. CDR1 is PRHDT, CDR2 FYEKMQ, per germline (reference sequence). The CDR3 DNA is TGTGCCAGCACCCGAGGAGTAAGGGACGAGCAGTACTTC. This encodes CASTRGVRDEQYF.

The rearrangement uses TRBV5-1 and TRBJ2-7, with a weak D call TRBD2 (6 bases). The CDR3 totals 12 residues. Germline lookup yields CDR1 SGHRS and CDR2 YFSETQ. With 4 bases removed from V and 3 bases from J, the gap between germline ends came to 8 bases. The CDR3 DNA reads TGCGCCAGCAGCCACGGGAGCTACGAGCAGTACTTC. Its translation is CASSHGSYEQYF.

J is TRBJ2-1 and V is TRBV2; 11 bases agree with TRBD2. This CDR3 is 15 amino acids long. Germline V gene data show CDR1 as SNHLY and CDR2 as FYNNEI. J was trimmed by 7 bases and V by 8 bases; bases with no gene match: 10. CDR3 in DNA: TGTGCCAGCGTCCTTCTAGCGGGAGGTGGGAATGAGCAGTTCTTC. Translation: CASVLLAGGGNEQFF.

There are a few counts of this clone. This rearrangement joins TRBV7-9 to TRBJ2-1; D remains ambiguous. The CDR3 runs 13 residues. Trimming pared 0 bases from V and 7 bases from J, leaving 7 bases between. Germline lookup yields CDR1 SEHNR and CDR2 FQNEAQ (reference sequence). CDR3 in DNA: TGTGCCAGCAGCTTAGCCATTCTGAATGAGCAGTTCTTC. Amino acid sequence: CASSLAILNEQFF.

The chain combines TRBV5-4 with TRBJ2-3; D unclear. The germline CDR1 and CDR2 sequences are SGHNT and YYREEE (reference sequence). CDR3 length: 15 residues. V was trimmed by 0 bases and J by 0 bases, leaving 8 bases between them. As DNA, the CDR3 is TGTGCCAGCAGCTTGGAGGCCAGTAGCACAGATACGCAGTATTTT. Translating gives CASSLEASSTDTQYF.

This clone was counted a few times. This rearrangement joins TRBV30 to TRBJ1-1; tentatively, D is TRBD1 (5 bases). The CDR3 is 12 residues long. Per the germline V gene, CDR1 is GTSNPN and CDR2 is SVGIG (reference sequence). Deletions cut 8 bases from V and 1 base from J, with 11 bases between. This chain's CDR3 is CAARGGNTEAFF. CDR3 bases: TGTGCCGCGAGGGGAGGGAACACTGAAGCTTTCTTT.